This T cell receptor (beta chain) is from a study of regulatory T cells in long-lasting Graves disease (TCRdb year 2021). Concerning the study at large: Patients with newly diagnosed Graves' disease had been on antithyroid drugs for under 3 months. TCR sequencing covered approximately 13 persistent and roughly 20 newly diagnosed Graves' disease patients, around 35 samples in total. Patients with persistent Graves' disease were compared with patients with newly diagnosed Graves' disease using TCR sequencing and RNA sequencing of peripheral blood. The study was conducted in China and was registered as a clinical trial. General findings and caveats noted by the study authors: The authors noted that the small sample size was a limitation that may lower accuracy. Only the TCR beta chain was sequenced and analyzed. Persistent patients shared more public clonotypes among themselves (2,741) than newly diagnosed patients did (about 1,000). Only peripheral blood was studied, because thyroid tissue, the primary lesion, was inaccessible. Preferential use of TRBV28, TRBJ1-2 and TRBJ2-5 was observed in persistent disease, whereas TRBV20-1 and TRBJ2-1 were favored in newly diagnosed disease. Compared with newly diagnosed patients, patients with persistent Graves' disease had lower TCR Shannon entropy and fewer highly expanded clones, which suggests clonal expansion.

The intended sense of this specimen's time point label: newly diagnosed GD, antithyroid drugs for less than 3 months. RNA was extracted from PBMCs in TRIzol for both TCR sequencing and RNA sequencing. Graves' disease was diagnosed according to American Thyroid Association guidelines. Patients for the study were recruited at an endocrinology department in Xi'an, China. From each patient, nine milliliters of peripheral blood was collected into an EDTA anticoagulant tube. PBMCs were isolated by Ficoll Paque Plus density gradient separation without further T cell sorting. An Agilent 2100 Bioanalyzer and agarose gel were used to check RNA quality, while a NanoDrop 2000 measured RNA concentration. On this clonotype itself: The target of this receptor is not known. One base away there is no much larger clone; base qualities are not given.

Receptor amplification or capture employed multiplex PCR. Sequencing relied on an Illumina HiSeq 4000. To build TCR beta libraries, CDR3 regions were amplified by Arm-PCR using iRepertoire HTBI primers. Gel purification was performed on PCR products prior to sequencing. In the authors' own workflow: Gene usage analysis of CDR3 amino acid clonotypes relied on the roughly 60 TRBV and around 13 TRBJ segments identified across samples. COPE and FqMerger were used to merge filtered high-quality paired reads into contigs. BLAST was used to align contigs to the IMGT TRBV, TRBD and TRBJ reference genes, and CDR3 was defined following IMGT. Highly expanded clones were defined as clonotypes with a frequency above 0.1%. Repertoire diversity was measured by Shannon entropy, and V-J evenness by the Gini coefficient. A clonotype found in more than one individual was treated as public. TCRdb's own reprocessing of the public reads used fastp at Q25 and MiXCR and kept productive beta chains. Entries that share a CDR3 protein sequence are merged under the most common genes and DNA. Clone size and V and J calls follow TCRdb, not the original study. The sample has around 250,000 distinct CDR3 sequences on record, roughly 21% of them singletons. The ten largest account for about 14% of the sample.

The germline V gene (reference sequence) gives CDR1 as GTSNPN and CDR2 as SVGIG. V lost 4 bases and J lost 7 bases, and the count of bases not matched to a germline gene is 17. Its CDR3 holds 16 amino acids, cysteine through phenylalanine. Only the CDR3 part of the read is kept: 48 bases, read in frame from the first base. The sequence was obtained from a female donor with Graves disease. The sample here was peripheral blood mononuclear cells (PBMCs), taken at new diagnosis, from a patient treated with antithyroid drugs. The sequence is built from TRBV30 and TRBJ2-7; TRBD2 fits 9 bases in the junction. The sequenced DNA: TGTGCCTGGAACGGCCCCTACGGCGGGAGGGCTGGGGAGCAGTACTTC. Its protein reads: CAWNGPYGGRAGEQYF.